These T cell receptor beta chains were read from a single sample in a study of cytomegalovirus exposure and HLA in healthy donors. Profiled with immunoSEQ multiplex PCR; TCRdb holds only in-frame clones, not every one. The sample includes some 150,000 clones, around 79% of them seen just once. The sequenced sample consisted of PBMCs. These receptors all come from a human donor in good health. Both conserved end residues are part of each CDR3. A D gene is named only where the DNA matches it firmly. The size field is filled for only some rows; it gives once, few, many or a size class.

d_call	cdr3_length	clone_size	v_call	j_call	cdr3_nt	cdr3_aa
NA	16	NA	TRBV7-8	TRBJ1-2	TGTGCCAGCAGACCAGAACGATGGGAGGGTATTGATGGCTACACCTTC	CASRPERWEGIDGYTF
TRBD1	15	NA	TRBV13	TRBJ1-2	TGTGCCAGCAGCTTTAGTAACAGGGGTTTCTATGGCTACACCTTC	CASSFSNRGFYGYTF
NA	16	NA	TRBV5-1	TRBJ2-2	TGCGCCAGCAGCTTGCGGCAGGTCGCGAACACCGGGGAGCTGTTTTTT	CASSLRQVANTGELFF
NA	13	NA	TRBV29-1	TRBJ1-1	TGCAGCGTTGAAGATGGGAGGAACACTGAAGCTTTCTTT	CSVEDGRNTEAFF
NA	15	NA	TRBV28	TRBJ1-2	TGTGCCATCCACTATAGGGGGAACCCTAACTATGGCTACACCTTC	CAIHYRGNPNYGYTF
NA	14	NA	TRBV18	TRBJ1-4	TGTGCCAGCTCTCAATACCGGGGGTATGAAAAACTGTTTTTT	CASSQYRGYEKLFF
NA	14	NA	TRBV6-1	TRBJ1-2	TGTGCCAGCAGTGGTGCAGCGCGTAACTATGGCTACACCTTC	CASSGAARNYGYTF
TRBD2	15	few	TRBV6-5	TRBJ2-3	TGTGCCAGCAGTTTGGGCGGGGGGGCAACAGATACGCAGTATTTT	CASSLGGGATDTQYF
NA	14	NA	TRBV11-2	TRBJ2-3	TGTGCCAGCAGCCTACCTCCCTTAGGGGGTACGCAGTATTTT	CASSLPPLGGTQYF
NA	15	NA	TRBV6-6	TRBJ2-7	TGTGCCAGCAGTTACAGCCCTCTCCGCTCCTACGAGCAGTACTTC	CASSYSPLRSYEQYF
NA	15	NA	TRBV19	TRBJ2-1	TGTGCCAGCAGCCCCACAGGGAGTTTCGTCAATGAGCAGTTCTTC	CASSPTGSFVNEQFF
NA	15	NA	TRBV4-1	TRBJ2-3	TGCGCCAGCAATAGCGTAATGAAATCTACAGATACGCAGTATTTT	CASNSVMKSTDTQYF
NA	15	once	TRBV13	TRBJ1-2	TGTGCCAGCAGCTTAGCGGGGACACGAAGCTATGGCTACACCTTC	CASSLAGTRSYGYTF
NA	16	NA	TRBV5-8	TRBJ2-7	TGTGCCAGCAGCGGGATTAAGTCGCAGGGAAACGGCGAGCAGTACTTC	CASSGIKSQGNGEQYF
TRBD1	16	NA	TRBV10-3	TRBJ2-7	TGTGCCATCAGGGGGAACGGGGACAGGGGGTTCTACGAGCAGTACTTC	CAIRGNGDRGFYEQYF
TRBD2	15	NA	TRBV7-8	TRBJ2-3	TGTGCCAGCAGATGGACTAGCGGGTCCACAGATACGCAGTATTTT	CASRWTSGSTDTQYF
TRBD1	14	NA	TRBV30	TRBJ1-5	TGTGCCTGGAGGACACAGGGGATGGAGCAGCCCCAGCATTTT	CAWRTQGMEQPQHF
NA	14	NA	TRBV6-5	TRBJ2-3	TGTGCCAGCAGTTACTCGGGGCGCACAGATACGCAGTATTTT	CASSYSGRTDTQYF
TRBD1	13	NA	TRBV25-1	TRBJ1-1	TGTGCCAGCAGACAGGGGACTAACACTGAAGCTTTCTTT	CASRQGTNTEAFF